A selection of T cell receptor beta chains follows, all from one sample in a study of beta chain features in type 1 diabetes. Sequencing was performed with immunoSEQ multiplex PCR; in TCRdb, only in-frame clones are kept and a portion is missing. Of fewer than 200,000 clones in the sample, roughly 8% were seen once. Sample: central memory CD4+ T cells from blood. The receptors stem from a man younger than 35 in good health. Each CDR3 is given with its conserved first and last residue. The order of the fields is V gene, CDR3 protein.

>TRBV6-4
CASSEGTNGPEEQFF
>TRBV9
CASSVVGTTYNEQFF
>TRBV19
CASSIASGPYEQYF
>TRBV6-5
CASTDRGGRGAFF
>TRBV9
CASSVGRGGNQPQHF
>TRBV5-5
CASSLWDRNQPQHF
>TRBV30
CAWTGRTGANVLTF
>TRBV28
CASSPFGQGYEKLFF
>TRBV15
CATSRPLSGKYEAFF
>TRBV30
CAWSSLDREGGYTF
>TRBV30
CAWRALANTGELFF
>TRBV4-1
CASSQEGGGGNEQFF
>TRBV30
CAWSGVNYGYTF
>TRBV18
CASSPPARGGEQYF
>TRBV30
CAWSLQGNTEAFF
>TRBV5-1
CASSVGTRRVTDTQYF
>TRBV19
CASSTGTRSYEQYF
>TRBV6-5
CASSYTGTDTDTQYF
>TRBV2
CASSEQEAGNTIYF
>TRBV2
CASSGQGVYNEQFF
>TRBV29-1
CSVEEDRGIEQYF
>TRBV28
CASRPGGGGEKLFF
>TRBV11-3
CASSLGTSGGGNEQFF
>TRBV7-9
CASREGQGQETQYF
>TRBV9
CASSGDLSYYGSEAFF
>TRBV5-6
CASSAAGGVDGYTF
>TRBV30
CAWSPLANEQFF
>TRBV7-7
CASSPTGETQYF
>TRBV28
CASSSLNDYEQYF
>TRBV11-1
CASTERLAGTDTQYF
>TRBV2
CASRAGDTGELFF
>TRBV4-3
CASSQVGGRRPLHF
>TRBV25-1
CASRGQGYTEAFF
>TRBV11-2
CASSRRQGDLGQPQHF
>TRBV29-1
CSVAQTNQPQHF
>TRBV29-1
CSVSGTGAEAFF
>TRBV6-6
CASSYDNGPLHF
>TRBV6-5
CASSYSQGVGADTQYF
>TRBV7-2
CASSSGQGYEKLFF
>TRBV5-4
CASSPPGQGSTGELFF
>TRBV5-1
CASSPRGQAGTHEQYF
>TRBV7-2
CASSGGYSYEQYF
>TRBV7-2
CASSIGQGQPQHF
>TRBV7-2
CASSLGPGDTQYF
>TRBV9
CASSVDGWGGDGIYEQYF
>TRBV5-4
CASSFPGGGETQYF
>TRBV7-2
CASSVDRVQFF
>TRBV6-1
CASQLGQGTDTQYF
>TRBV18
CASSPLQGQEKLFF
>TRBV4-1
CASSQDPGAEAFF
>TRBV19
CASSAGTRATNEKLFF
>TRBV11-1
CASSSVGGHKETQYF
>TRBV7-2
CASSLRMDRTTEAFF
>TRBV28
CASSTPWGQNQPQHF
>TRBV20-1
CSAIRQYQAFF